This is a list of T cell receptor beta chains from one sample in a study of beta chain features in type 1 diabetes. Data came from immunoSEQ multiplex PCR; TCRdb stores just in-frame clones and leaves some out. The sample has some 160,000 clones, around 9% seen once. Sequenced input: central memory CD4+ T cells from blood. Source of these receptors: a woman younger than 45 with type 1 diabetes. Both conserved end residues are trimmed from each CDR3. The order of the fields is V gene, J gene, CDR3 protein.

TRBV5-4	TRBJ2-1	ASSLARSSYNEQF
TRBV6-5	TRBJ2-5	ASSYRLAGETQY
TRBV4-1	TRBJ1-2	ASRMTGNYGYT
TRBV7-3	TRBJ2-5	ASSLYDQETQY
TRBV7-9	TRBJ2-6	ASSYSKISGANVLT
TRBV18	TRBJ2-4	ASSPRTSGSFENIQY
TRBV7-3	TRBJ2-3	ASSLQGSSTDTQY
TRBV27	TRBJ2-3	ASTLNGEQY
TRBV5-1	TRBJ2-2	ASTDIGGTGELF
TRBV16	TRBJ2-1	ASSQSHLSYNEQF
TRBV6-1	TRBJ2-5	ASSLTGTRQETQY
TRBV2	TRBJ2-2	ASSLDRVTGELF
TRBV6-5	TRBJ1-2	ASSSGTGGKRGYT
TRBV6-6	TRBJ2-7	ASSSTGRAYEQY
TRBV9	TRBJ2-3	ASSVDDGTSGRLTDTQY
TRBV5-1	TRBJ2-2	ASSEDTNTGELF
TRBV7-8	TRBJ2-2	ASSLAAAGSNTGELF
TRBV5-1	TRBJ2-5	ASSLEGSGETQY
TRBV5-1	TRBJ2-1	ASRRGTPTYNEQF
TRBV7-2	TRBJ2-5	ASSFGTGGTETQY
TRBV28	TRBJ1-3	ASKEGTRSGNTIY
TRBV5-1	TRBJ1-1	ASSATGTNTEAF
TRBV7-9	TRBJ2-1	ASSQMTGGNEQF
TRBV4-1	TRBJ1-2	ASSQPTGTWGYT
TRBV6-6	TRBJ2-6	ASKSGSSGANVLT
TRBV29-1	TRBJ1-1	SVAGGVDRPLEAF
TRBV19	TRBJ1-1	ASSSPGTVMNTEAF
TRBV5-8	TRBJ1-2	ASSLAGTGRIGYT
TRBV6-1	TRBJ2-7	ASSKGQDETYEQY
TRBV30	TRBJ1-1	AWTPGVSTEAF
TRBV7-8	TRBJ2-1	ASSFGGSSYNEQF
TRBV2	TRBJ1-1	ASSAYSNTEAF
TRBV11-2	TRBJ2-2	ASSLTGTSGRSQAGELF
TRBV11-2	TRBJ2-1	ASSLVGLPNEQF
TRBV30	TRBJ1-2	AWSAAQGGGYT
TRBV11-2	TRBJ1-1	ASSVQGGGTEAF